The 17 T cell receptor beta chains below come from one sample, sequenced in a study of blood T cell repertoires in COVID-19. Measured with immunoSEQ multiplex PCR; TCRdb has only the in-frame clones, and not every one. The sample yields some 83,000 clones, 55% to 75% seen once. The sequencing sample was made of peripheral blood. The receptor source for this set is a woman older than 75 with acute or convalescent COVID-19.

The chain couples TRBV5-1 to TRBJ2-3, with TRBD1 matching over 10 bases. The V gene's germline CDR1 is SGHRS and CDR2 YFSETQ. V lost 4 bases to trimming and J lost 4 bases; unmatched junction nucleotides: 6. The CDR3 runs to 15 residues. Here the CDR3 reads CASSLGQGRSDTQYF. CDR3 DNA sequence: TGCGCCAGCAGCCTGGGACAGGGGAGATCAGATACGCAGTATTTT.

The chain is built from TRBV15 and TRBJ2-7; weak D call: TRBD2 (5 bases). Trimming removed 4 bases from V and 3 bases from J, with 10 bases in between. Germline V gene data show CDR1 as LNHNV and CDR2 as YYDKDF (reference sequence). CDR3 size: 13 residues. The CDR3 region has the DNA TGTGCCACCAGCAAGGACTTACTCTACGAGCAGTACTTC. Encoded protein: CATSKDLLYEQYF.

The chain joins TRBV28 to TRBJ2-1, with 11 bases lining up with TRBD2. V was pared by 6 bases and J by 4 bases, with 8 bases of the junction left unmatched. In germline, CDR1 is MDHEN, CDR2 SYDVKM. CDR3 length: 16 residues. CDR3 sequence (DNA): TGTGCCAGCAGCTACCATGGACTAGCGGGTTACAATGAGCAGTTCTTC. Protein product: CASSYHGLAGYNEQFF.

The chain is built from TRBV20-1 and TRBJ1-1, with D uncertain. The germline V gene has CDR1 DFQATT and CDR2 SNEGSKA (reference sequence). CDR3 size: 10 residues. Trimming shortened V by 5 bases and J by 5 bases, and 6 bases separated the two germline ends. The CDR3 spells CSAPGTEAFF. For the CDR3, the DNA is TGCAGTGCTCCAGGTACTGAAGCTTTCTTT.

The rearrangement links TRBV5-6 to TRBJ2-7; D is uncertain. In germline, CDR1 is SGHDT, CDR2 YYEEEE. V lost 4 bases, J lost 4 bases, and 15 bases lay in between. This CDR3 is 14 amino acids long. The CDR3 sequence is CASSRVGSEYEQYF. The CDR3 nucleotides read TGTGCCAGCAGCCGGGTCGGTTCAGAATACGAGCAGTACTTC.

The V gene is TRBV7-2, the J gene TRBJ2-5; D perhaps matches TRBD1 (5 bases). V was trimmed by 5 bases and J by 1 base, leaving 11 bases between them. Germline CDR1 and CDR2: SGHTA and FQGNSA. The CDR3 is 14 residues long. The CDR3 reads CASSARVVQETQYF. CDR3 nucleotide sequence: TGTGCCAGCAGCGCCAGGGTCGTCCAAGAGACCCAGTACTTC.

This clone was seen only a few times. The CDR3 DNA reads TGTGCCAGCAGCTTGTCGACAGTTGGCAATCAGCCCCAGCATTTT. Translating it yields CASSLSTVGNQPQHF. This chain joins TRBV5-5 and TRBJ1-5, with a possible D match to TRBD1 (5 bases). Germline V lookup: CDR1 SGHKS, CDR2 YYEKEE (reference sequence). Trimming left V 1 base short and J 2 bases short, with 10 bases between. The CDR3 runs 15 residues.

This chain joins TRBV24-1 and TRBJ1-2; D is unclear. Trimming removed 7 bases at V and 4 bases at J, with 12 bases between. The germline gives CDR1 KGHDR, CDR2 SFDVKD. The CDR3 has 13 residues. CDR3 nucleotides: TGTGCCACCAGCTCCGGGAGTCCCTATGGCTACACCTTC. It codes for CATSSGSPYGYTF.

This clone was seen a handful of times. CDR3 region: CASSSAGGDYGYTF. In nucleotides, the CDR3 is TGTGCCAGCAGCTCCGCGGGAGGCGACTATGGCTACACCTTC. The genes are TRBV5-4 and TRBJ1-2; D is uncertain. CDR1 and CDR2 from the germline V gene are SGHNT and YYREEE (reference sequence). V was cut by 3 bases and J by 3 bases, with 12 bases left in between. There are 14 residues in the CDR3.

In this sample, this clone turned up once. This rearrangement joins TRBV7-2 to TRBJ1-2; D not certain. The ends were cut back, 0 bases at V and 7 bases at J, with 9 bases in the middle. The CDR3 loop spans 13 amino acids. Germline V gives CDR1 SGHTA, CDR2 FQGNSA. The CDR3 nucleotides are TGTGCCAGCAGCTTAGCGGGAGGTTTTGGCTACACCTTC. The encoded protein is CASSLAGGFGYTF.

The chain combines TRBV7-3 with TRBJ1-5; possible D gene TRBD1, 5 bases. Per the germline V gene, CDR1 is SGHTA and CDR2 is FQGTGA. Trimming took off 5 bases at V and 3 bases at J, with 17 bases between the two ends. The CDR3 runs to 16 residues. CDR3 protein: CASSPSTGGDNQPQHF. CDR3 coding DNA: TGTGCCAGCAGCCCCTCCACTGGGGGGGACAATCAGCCCCAGCATTTT.

This clone was counted at least ten times. The chain uses TRBV10-3 and TRBJ1-2; D is unresolved. V was pared by 0 bases and J by 5 bases, with 10 bases between. Germline assignment: CDR1 ENHRY and CDR2 SYGVKD. The CDR3 consists of 14 residues. CDR3 bases: TGTGCCATCAGTGAGTCGGCAGGAGGTTATGGCTACACCTTC. Amino acid sequence: CAISESAGGYGYTF.

The chain recombines TRBV6-5 with TRBJ1-3, with D perhaps matching TRBD1 (5 bases). The V end was cut by 6 bases, the J end by 4 bases, with 13 bases between. CDR3 length: 14 amino acids. CDR1 is MNHEY, CDR2 SVGAGI, per germline. Written as DNA, the CDR3 is TGTGCCAGCAGACGCACGGGGGTCGGAAACACCATATATTTT. Translating gives CASRRTGVGNTIYF.

The chain recombines TRBV11-2 with TRBJ1-2, with D unclear. The CDR3 is 12 amino acids. The V end lost 4 bases, the J end lost 0 bases, and 3 bases lay between the germline ends. Germline V CDR1 and CDR2: SGHAT, FQNNGV. Here the CDR3 reads CASSSSNYGYTF. The CDR3 region has the DNA TGTGCCAGCAGCTCCTCTAACTATGGCTACACCTTC.

V and J are TRBV2 and TRBJ2-6; tentatively, D is TRBD2 (6 bases). The CDR3 contains 15 residues. The germline CDR1 and CDR2 sequences are SNHLY and FYNNEI. V lost 6 bases and J lost 1, with 10 bases in between. CDR3 nucleotides: TGTGCCAGCAGGTGGGGGGATTCTGGGGCCAACGTCCTGACTTTC. Protein product: CASRWGDSGANVLTF.

The chain combines TRBV6-2 or TRBV6-3 with TRBJ2-3, with TRBD2 matching over 15 bases. V was clipped by 0 bases and J by 3 bases; unmatched bases: 10. CDR1 is MNHEY and CDR2 is SVGEGT in the germline V gene. The CDR3 extends over 20 amino acids. The CDR3 loop reads CASSYSTPGLAGGPTDTQYF. The CDR3 nucleotides are TGTGCCAGCAGTTACTCTACCCCTGGACTAGCGGGGGGGCCAACAGATACGCAGTATTTT.

The V call is TRBV5-6, the J call TRBJ1-3; 9 bases are shared with TRBD1. Unmatched junction bases numbered 11, after V lost 4 bases and J lost 0 bases. This CDR3 region has 18 residues. Germline CDR1 is SGHDT and CDR2 is YYEEEE. CDR3 nucleotide sequence: TGTGCCAGCAGCCTCGGGACAGGGTACCATAGCTCTGGAAACACCATATATTTT. This sequence encodes CASSLGTGYHSSGNTIYF.